These T cell receptor beta chains were read from a single sample in a study of cytomegalovirus exposure and HLA in healthy donors. Here immunoSEQ multiplex PCR was the method, and the copy in TCRdb shows in-frame clones only, minus some. Seen here are 250,000 to 350,000 clones, about nine tenths observed once, and the top ten hold less than 4.5%. The sequenced sample was PBMCs. The source is a man aged 40-49 years in good health and CMV-seropositive. Both conserved end residues are part of each CDR3. A D gene is named only where the DNA matches it firmly. Expanded clones get a size class; other rows say once, few or many, or leave the size out.

D gene	clone size	V gene	CDR3 length	J gene	CDR3 protein	CDR3 DNA
TRBD1	NA	TRBV28	12	TRBJ1-5	CASIAGGQPQHF	TGTGCCAGCATTGCAGGGGGTCAGCCCCAGCATTTT
TRBD2	NA	TRBV9	14	TRBJ2-7	CASSVAGGDYEQYF	TGTGCCAGCAGCGTCGCGGGAGGTGACTACGAGCAGTACTTC
TRBD1	few	TRBV5-1	13	TRBJ2-4	CASSKGQGTNQYF	TGCGCCAGCAGCAAGGGACAGGGTACGAATCAGTACTTC
NA	NA	TRBV19	13	TRBJ1-5	CASQGLGNQPQHF	TGTGCCAGCCAGGGTCTGGGGAATCAGCCCCAGCATTTT
NA	NA	TRBV19	13	TRBJ1-1	CASSMPGDTEAFF	TGTGCCAGTAGTATGCCAGGGGACACTGAAGCTTTCTTT
TRBD2	NA	TRBV9	17	TRBJ2-7	CASSPRTSGRNFDEQYF	TGTGCCAGCAGCCCCCGGACTAGCGGGAGGAACTTCGACGAGCAGTACTTC
NA	NA	TRBV19	15	TRBJ1-1	CASSSPTGANTEAFF	TGTGCCAGTAGTAGCCCGACAGGCGCAAACACTGAAGCTTTCTTT
NA	NA	TRBV9	14	TRBJ1-1	CASSPRGVNTEAFF	TGTGCCAGCAGCCCCCGCGGGGTCAACACTGAAGCTTTCTTT
TRBD1	NA	TRBV11-2	16	TRBJ2-7	CASSLAMGQGSYEQYF	TGTGCCAGCAGCTTAGCTATGGGACAGGGATCCTACGAGCAGTACTTC
NA	NA	TRBV2	15	TRBJ2-2	CAIRWRGRNTGELFF	TGTGCCATACGGTGGCGGGGGCGGAACACCGGGGAGCTGTTTTTT
NA	NA	TRBV4-1	17	TRBJ2-7	CASSPPRRKTNSYEQYF	TGCGCCAGCAGCCCGCCCCGGCGGAAGACCAATTCCTACGAGCAGTACTTC
TRBD2	NA	TRBV7-9	18	TRBJ2-7	CASSFPTSATTSSYEQYF	TGTGCCAGCAGCTTCCCGACTAGCGCTACAACGAGCTCCTACGAGCAGTACTTC
TRBD2	NA	TRBV6-5	15	TRBJ2-7	CASSPLAGGPKEQYF	TGTGCCAGCAGTCCCTTGGCGGGAGGGCCGAAGGAGCAGTACTTC
NA	NA	TRBV14	16	TRBJ2-1	CASSQGTSSSYNEQFF	TGTGCCAGCAGCCAAGGAACGTCGAGCTCCTACAATGAGCAGTTCTTC
TRBD1	once	TRBV5-1	14	TRBJ2-5	CASTGTAAQETQYF	TGCGCCAGTACCGGGACAGCAGCCCAAGAGACCCAGTACTTC
NA	NA	TRBV4-1	17	TRBJ2-7	CASSQVPARGRSYEQYF	TGCGCCAGCAGCCAAGTTCCGGCGCGGGGCCGCTCCTACGAGCAGTACTTC
TRBD1	NA	TRBV28	16	TRBJ2-7	CASSLYRQGVSYEQYF	TGTGCCAGCAGTTTATACCGACAGGGGGTGTCCTACGAGCAGTACTTC
NA	NA	TRBV7-8	15	TRBJ1-1	CASSLEWDMNTEAFF	TGTGCCAGCAGCTTAGAATGGGACATGAACACTGAAGCTTTCTTT
TRBD2	NA	TRBV2	14	TRBJ2-5	CASRRLAGQETQYF	TGTGCCAGCAGAAGACTAGCGGGGCAAGAGACCCAGTACTTC
NA	NA	TRBV11-2	14	TRBJ2-7	CASSFWQISYEQYF	TGTGCCAGCAGCTTTTGGCAGATCTCCTACGAGCAGTACTTC
TRBD1	NA	TRBV30	15	TRBJ2-3	CAWSGDRGITDTQYF	TGTGCCTGGAGTGGGGACAGGGGGATCACAGATACGCAGTATTTT
NA	NA	TRBV28	11	TRBJ2-1	CASALGATKFF	TGTGCCAGTGCCCTGGGGGCTACGAAGTTCTTC
TRBD1	NA	TRBV9	16	TRBJ1-6	CASSPPGTEHNSPLHF	TGTGCCAGCAGCCCCCCCGGGACAGAACATAATTCACCCCTCCACTTT
TRBD1	NA	TRBV18	14	TRBJ1-4	CASSPGTANEKLFF	TGTGCCAGCTCACCAGGGACAGCTAATGAAAAACTGTTTTTT
NA	once	TRBV28	13	TRBJ2-7	CASSLSSPYEQYF	TGTGCCAGCAGTTTATCCTCCCCCTACGAGCAGTACTTC